The 30 T cell receptor beta chains presented below share a single source sample, sequenced in a study of T-cell memory formation after mild COVID-19 (dated by TCRdb to the early 2020s). Library creation used 5' RACE. The sequencing machine was an Illumina NovaSeq 6000. TCRdb took the public reads, trimmed them with fastp at Q25, ran MiXCR for clone calling and kept in-frame beta chains. CDR3 protein sequences are deduplicated, and each keeps its most common genes and DNA. Counted in this sample were about 140,000 distinct CDR3 sequences; 11% to 15% of them appeared once. About 26% of the sample is taken by the ten largest. Sequenced material: PBMCs or a T cell subset sorted from them (not recorded which). Receptors were obtained from an adult woman who had mild COVID-19 (a few samples of this study predate the infection). The sample titles of this study are shuffled in the database, so cell type and time point are left out; the donor was told from shared clones.

This clonotype has just a few counts. This chain links TRBV20-1 with TRBJ2-5; TRBD2 aligns across 8 bases. The ends lost 3 bases at V and 2 bases at J; junction bases unmatched: 5. Germline lookup yields CDR1 DFQATT and CDR2 SNEGSKA (reference sequence). The CDR3 is made up of 14 amino acids. CDR3 in DNA: TGCAGTGCTAGGGGACTAGAGGGGCAAGAGACCCAGTACTTC. Its protein is CSARGLEGQETQYF.

The V gene is TRBV5-8, the J gene TRBJ2-1, with D tentatively TRBD2 (5 bases). This CDR3 has 15 residues. V shed 2 bases and J shed 2 bases, with 11 bases lying between them. Looked up from germline, CDR1 is SGHTS and CDR2 is YDEGEE. CDR3 loop: CASSFRAEPYNEQFF. The CDR3 nucleotides are TGTGCCAGCAGCTTCCGAGCGGAACCCTACAATGAGCAGTTCTTC.

This clonotype was counted only a few times. V is TRBV29-1 and J is TRBJ2-5; D may be TRBD1 or TRBD2 (6 bases each). Trimming shortened V by 8 bases and J by 5 bases, and 15 bases separated the two germline ends. The CDR3 has 12 residues. The germline V gene has CDR1 SQVTM and CDR2 ANQGSEA. The CDR3 is CSTIQGGETQYF. Here the CDR3 DNA reads TGCAGCACCATACAGGGAGGCGAGACCCAGTACTTC.

The V gene is TRBV12-3 or TRBV12-4, the J gene TRBJ2-7; 9 bases fit TRBD1. Trimming took 7 bases from V and 5 from J; bases not matched to a gene: 9. CDR3 length equals 14 residues. CDR3 bases: TGTGCCAGCACCCCCGGGACAGGGTTCAACGAGCAGTACTTC. Its protein product is CASTPGTGFNEQYF.

The rearrangement uses TRBV30 and TRBJ2-3; 8 positions match TRBD1. CDR1 is GTSNPN and CDR2 is SVGIG in the germline V gene (reference sequence). Trimming removed 2 bases from V and 1 base from J; junction bases left unmatched: 5. The CDR3 extends over 15 amino acids. CDR3 nucleotide sequence: TGTGCCTGGAGTTCCGGGACAGGCCGCACAGATACGCAGTATTTT. This gives the protein CAWSSGTGRTDTQYF.

This clonotype was seen just once. CDR3 region: CASSVGSGSYEQYF. The DNA of the CDR3 is TGTGCCAGCAGCGTAGGTTCCGGCTCCTACGAGCAGTACTTC. The V call is TRBV9, the J call TRBJ2-7, with no clear D. CDR3 length: 14 residues. Germline V gene lookup returns CDR1 SGDLS and CDR2 YYNGEE. The V gene lost 0 bases and the J gene lost 0 bases, with 7 bases spanning the gap. Drawing the rest from reference TRBV9 and TRBJ2-7, the complete variable domain is DSGVTQTPKHLITATGQRVTLRCSPRSGDLSVYWYQQSLDQGLQFLIQYYNGEERAKGNILERFSAQQFPDLHSELNLSSLELGDSALYFCASSVGSGSYEQYFGPGTRLTVT.

This clonotype was observed a few times. The genes are TRBV6-1 and TRBJ2-7; maybe TRBD2 (6 bases). This CDR3 spans 15 amino acids. Trimming took 0 bases from V and 2 from J, leaving 11 bases between them. CDR1 and CDR2 from the germline V gene are MNHNS and SASEGT. Here the CDR3 reads CASSEAGGEPYEQYF. The DNA for the CDR3 is TGTGCCAGCAGTGAAGCTGGAGGGGAACCCTACGAGCAGTACTTC.

The V call is TRBV3-1, the J call TRBJ2-7, with D unresolved. V was cut by 3 bases and J by 3 bases, with 6 bases left in between. This CDR3 region has 12 residues. CDR1 and CDR2 from the germline V gene are LGHDT and YNNKEL (reference sequence). The CDR3 loop reads CASSQTSYEQYF. CDR3 DNA: TGTGCCAGCAGCCAGACCAGCTACGAGCAGTACTTC.

This clonotype turned up a few times. The chain joins TRBV5-4 to TRBJ1-6; D uncertain. This CDR3 is built from 16 residues. Trimming stripped 3 bases from V and 1 base from J, with 11 bases between. Germline loops: CDR1 SGHNT, CDR2 YYREEE (reference sequence). As DNA, the CDR3 is TGTGCCAGCAGCTCACTCGGAGAGTCCTATAATTCACCCCTCCACTTT. The encoded protein is CASSSLGESYNSPLHF.

Only a few counts were recorded for this clonotype. The CDR3 sequence: CASSVDVTGGYEQYF. The CDR3 DNA reads as TGTGCCAGCAGCGTAGATGTGACAGGGGGATACGAGCAGTACTTC. The chain joins TRBV9 to TRBJ2-7; TRBD1 matches at 9 bases. Unmatched junction bases numbered 5, after V lost 0 bases and J lost 4 bases. CDR3 length: 15 amino acids. The germline CDR1 and CDR2 sequences are SGDLS and YYNGEE.

This clonotype has only a few counts. The chain couples TRBV5-1 to TRBJ2-1; 10 bases match TRBD2. The germline gives CDR1 SGHRS, CDR2 YFSETQ. V lost 1 base to trimming and J lost 5 bases; unmatched junction nucleotides: 0. The CDR3 is 14 amino acids. The CDR3 is CASSLTSGDNEQFF. The CDR3 DNA sequence: TGCGCCAGCAGCTTGACTAGCGGGGACAATGAGCAGTTCTTC.

The chain carries TRBV13 and TRBJ2-4; D is uncertain. The length of the CDR3 is 16 residues. Trimming took off 1 base at V and 0 bases at J, with 10 bases between the two ends. The germline V gene has CDR1 PRHDT and CDR2 FYEKMQ (reference sequence). This CDR3 is CASSLASGLAKNIQYF. The CDR3 nucleotides read TGTGCCAGCAGCTTAGCGTCAGGTCTAGCCAAAAACATTCAGTACTTC.

This clonotype has only a few counts. The V call is TRBV21-1, the J call TRBJ2-5; the table's D call of TRBD1 was not tested on the DNA. TRBV21-1 is assigned pseudogene status. The CDR3 contains 15 residues. The CDR3 region has the DNA TGTGCCAGCAGCAAAGTGCGACAGGGGGAAGAGACCCAGTACTTC. It specifies CASSKVRQGEETQYF.

This chain joins TRBV7-6 and TRBJ2-1; 9 bases are a match to TRBD2. V lost 1 base, J lost 7 bases, and 8 bases stayed unmatched. CDR3 size: 16 residues. CDR1 is SGHVS, CDR2 FNYEAQ, per germline. The CDR3 spells CASSLVAGGPGNEQFF. DNA for the CDR3: TGTGCCAGCAGCTTAGTTGCGGGGGGGCCGGGGAATGAGCAGTTCTTC.

This clonotype was seen a handful of times. The chain has TRBV24-1 and TRBJ2-7; 11 bases are shared with TRBD1. Germline V CDR1 and CDR2: KGHDR, SFDVKD. This CDR3 has 15 amino acids. V trimming: 4 bases; J trimming: 4 bases; junction bases outside the gene matches: 5. This CDR3 is CATSETGTGGYEQYF. In DNA form, the CDR3 reads TGTGCCACCAGTGAAACCGGGACAGGGGGATACGAGCAGTACTTC.

This chain joins TRBV5-1 and TRBJ2-3; D uncertain. Germline loops: CDR1 SGHRS, CDR2 YFSETQ. The CDR3 runs 17 residues. The V gene lost 0 bases and the J gene lost 6 bases, with 20 bases spanning the gap. CDR3 DNA sequence: TGCGCCAGCAGCTTGGACCTTCGGGTCCTCCCCTTGGATACGCAGTATTTT. Its protein product is CASSLDLRVLPLDTQYF.

At least ten counts were recorded for this clonotype. The chain couples TRBV6-6 to TRBJ1-1; 10 positions match TRBD1. CDR1 MNHNY and CDR2 SVGAGI come from the germline V gene (reference sequence). The CDR3 has 16 amino acids. Unmatched junction bases numbered 7, after V lost 5 bases and J lost 1 base. This CDR3 reads CASSPPDRGGNTEAFF. CDR3 nucleotides: TGTGCCAGCAGTCCCCCGGACAGGGGGGGGAACACTGAAGCTTTCTTT.

This chain uses TRBV19 with TRBJ1-2; no clear D. The germline V and J ends were trimmed by 2 bases and 6 bases, with 13 bases remaining between them. The CDR3 length is 14 residues. Per the germline V gene, CDR1 is LNHDA and CDR2 is SQIVND (reference sequence). The CDR3 DNA sequence: TGTGCCAGTAGTATACCACCTCAGGACGATGGCTACACCTTC. It translates to CASSIPPQDDGYTF.

V usage is TRBV9 and J usage is TRBJ2-3; D unclear. From germline, CDR1 is SGDLS and CDR2 YYNGEE. Deletions cut 0 bases from V and 6 bases from J, with 11 bases between. The CDR3 sequence is 14 residues long. The CDR3 spells CASSVGGNQDTQYF. In DNA, the CDR3 is TGTGCCAGCAGCGTAGGCGGAAACCAGGATACGCAGTATTTT. The full variable domain, in which reference TRBV9 and TRBJ2-3 provide the parts outside the CDR3, is DSGVTQTPKHLITATGQRVTLRCSPRSGDLSVYWYQQSLDQGLQFLIQYYNGEERAKGNILERFSAQQFPDLHSELNLSSLELGDSALYFCASSVGGNQDTQYFGPGTRLTVL.

The chain has TRBV7-9 and TRBJ2-3, with D possibly TRBD2 on 6 matching bases. The V gene's germline CDR1 is SEHNR and CDR2 FQNEAQ (reference sequence). There are 16 residues in the CDR3. V lost 5 bases, J lost 1 base, and 16 bases lay in between. The CDR3, as DNA: TGTGCCAGCAGCCCCACGGGTCGCGGGGGCACAGATACGCAGTATTTT. Residues: CASSPTGRGGTDTQYF.

This clonotype was seen more than once but under ten times. This chain links TRBV3-1 with TRBJ1-1, with D perhaps TRBD1 (5 bases). This CDR3 spans 15 amino acids. Germline CDR1 reads LGHDT; CDR2 reads YNNKEL (reference sequence). V was pared by 0 bases and J by 3 bases, with 11 bases between. CDR3 amino acids: CASSQDLGTYTEAFF. In DNA, the CDR3 is TGTGCCAGCAGCCAAGATCTGGGGACGTACACTGAAGCTTTCTTT. Together with reference TRBV3-1 and TRBJ1-1, the CDR3 gives the full variable domain: DTAVSQTPKYLVTQMGNDKSIKCEQNLGHDTMYWYKQDSKKFLKIMFSYNNKELIINETVPNRFSPKSPDKAHLNLHINSLELGDSAVYFCASSQDLGTYTEAFFGQGTRLTVV.

In its sample, this clonotype is medium-sized. The V call is TRBV6-6, the J call TRBJ2-7, with 9 bases that match TRBD1. The germline V gene encodes CDR1 MNHNY and CDR2 SVGAGI (reference sequence). Trimming cost V 0 bases and J 3 bases; bases outside gene matches: 6. The CDR3 has 16 amino acids. The CDR3 region is CASSYSWDRDYYEQYF. The CDR3 bases are TGTGCCAGCAGTTACTCTTGGGACAGGGACTACTACGAGCAGTACTTC.

This chain links TRBV6-6 with TRBJ2-7; D is unclear. Trimming cost V 6 bases and J 8 bases, with 8 bases left between them. The germline V gene encodes CDR1 MNHNY and CDR2 SVGAGI (reference sequence). This CDR3 has 10 amino acids. The CDR3 bases are TGTGCCAGCAGCCAAGCCAAGCAGTACTTC. As protein: CASSQAKQYF.

This chain connects TRBV7-6 to TRBJ2-3, with 13 bases aligning to TRBD2. CDR3 length equals 17 residues. J lost 2 bases, V lost 4 bases, and 6 bases had no gene match. The germline V gene has CDR1 SGHVS and CDR2 FNYEAQ. The CDR3: CASSSRTSGGPTDTQYF. DNA of the CDR3: TGTGCCAGCAGCTCCCGGACTAGCGGGGGACCCACAGATACGCAGTATTTT.

This clonotype was detected a few times. The J gene is TRBJ2-1, the V gene TRBV20-1, with a possible D match to TRBD2 (6 bases). The CDR3 length is 18 residues. The V gene's germline CDR1 is DFQATT and CDR2 SNEGSKA (reference sequence). V lost 3 bases to trimming and J lost 0 bases, with 21 bases between them. CDR3 bases: TGCAGTGCTAGGCCTTTCTTTGGAGCGGGCGCCTCCTACAATGAGCAGTTCTTC. Residues: CSARPFFGAGASYNEQFF.

There are a few counts of this clonotype. The chain carries TRBV4-1 and TRBJ2-2, with 8 bases identical to TRBD2. The length of the CDR3 is 17 residues. Trimming removed 3 bases from V and 4 bases from J; junction bases left unmatched: 10. Germline assignment: CDR1 MGHRA and CDR2 YSYEKL. The CDR3 DNA follows: TGCGCCAGCAGCCAGGGACCGGGACTAGAAGTCACCGGGGAGCTGTTTTTT. It is translated as CASSQGPGLEVTGELFF.

The rearrangement joins TRBV19 to TRBJ2-5; tentative D call: TRBD1 (5 bases). Germline-derived CDR1 and CDR2 are LNHDA and SQIVND (reference sequence). CDR3 length equals 12 residues. V lost 8 bases to trimming and J lost 5 bases, with 12 bases between them. The CDR3 sequence is CASWGPEETQYF. Written as DNA, the CDR3 is TGTGCCAGTTGGGGCCCCGAGGAGACCCAGTACTTC.

The chain couples TRBV6-5 to TRBJ2-1; 10 nucleotides line up with TRBD2. Germline CDR1 reads MNHEY; CDR2 reads SVGAGI. Trimming at V came to 8 bases and at J to 8 bases, leaving 6 bases not matched to a gene. This CDR3 is built from 13 residues. The CDR3 region has the DNA TGTGCCAGCGGGACTAGCGCATTGCATGAGCAGTTCTTC. This codes for CASGTSALHEQFF.

The chain has TRBV20-1 and TRBJ1-6; D is perhaps TRBD1 (5 bases). V was pared by 6 bases and J by 7 bases, with 19 bases between. The CDR3 covers 15 residues. CDR1 and CDR2 (germline): DFQATT, SNEGSKA (reference sequence). CDR3 in amino acids: CSATLKGISNSPLHF. CDR3 nucleotides: TGCAGTGCAACACTGAAGGGGATTTCCAATTCACCCCTCCACTTT.

This clonotype was observed a few times. The chain is built from TRBV4-1 and TRBJ2-1, with D uncertain. The CDR3 has 14 amino acids. With 0 bases removed from V and 10 bases from J, the gap between germline ends came to 13 bases. Per the germline V gene, CDR1 is MGHRA and CDR2 is YSYEKL. The DNA of the CDR3 is TGCGCCAGCAGCCAAGATAGCTCCCCCAGCGAGCAGTTCTTC. This translates into CASSQDSSPSEQFF.